The 26 T cell receptor beta chains presented below share a single source sample, sequenced in a study of T cells in Graves' hyperthyroidism and ophthalmopathy. The TCR beta CDR3 regions underwent amplification using RNA transcripts as the source. Using the HTBI primer set, a first-round RT-PCR was run on the TCR CDR3. MiXCR, run by TCRdb on the multiplex PCR reads, gives a single entry per CDR3 protein. Of some 490,000 distinct CDR3 sequences listed, 15% to 20% are singletons. Specimen: blood. All receptors come from a woman in her 30s with Graves' ophthalmopathy.

This clonotype has at least ten counts. CDR3 protein: CASSLATGANTEAFF. The CDR3 bases are TGTGCCAGCAGCTTAGCGACAGGGGCGAACACTGAAGCTTTCTTT. The V gene is TRBV7-9, the J gene TRBJ1-1, with 8 bases that match TRBD1. The CDR3 runs to 15 residues. Per germline, CDR1 SEHNR and CDR2 FQNEAQ (reference sequence). J was trimmed by 1 base and V by 0 bases; bases with no gene match: 1.

This clonotype was counted many times. This chain uses TRBV30 with TRBJ1-3; D might be TRBD1 (5 bases). The CDR3 contains 15 residues. With 6 bases removed from V and 1 base from J, the gap between germline ends came to 16 bases. Germline V gene lookup returns CDR1 GTSNPN and CDR2 SVGIG (reference sequence). The CDR3 sequence is CACDPGRGSGNTIYF. Here the CDR3 DNA reads TGTGCCTGTGATCCGGGACGTGGGTCTGGAAACACCATATATTTT.

This clonotype was recorded many times. The CDR3 loop reads CASTPGSGPTYNEQFF. DNA for the CDR3: TGTGCCAGCACCCCCGGGTCGGGGCCCACCTACAATGAGCAGTTCTTC. V gene TRBV27 combines with J gene TRBJ2-1; TRBD1 or TRBD2 may be the D gene (5 bases each). CDR1 is MNHEY, CDR2 SMNVEV, per germline (reference sequence). V was clipped by 7 bases and J by 2 bases, with 18 bases between them. The CDR3 length is 16 residues.

The table lists this clonotype with many counts. This chain connects TRBV28 to TRBJ2-1; maybe TRBD2 (5 bases). Trimming took 6 bases from V and 0 from J, leaving 18 bases between them. From germline, CDR1 is MDHEN and CDR2 SYDVKM. The CDR3 consists of 17 residues. CDR3 residues: CASSWPPSGPSYNEQFF. The CDR3, as DNA: TGTGCCAGCAGCTGGCCCCCCAGCGGACCCTCCTACAATGAGCAGTTCTTC.

This clonotype occurred a few times. This chain connects TRBV5-1 to TRBJ2-3; 7 bases map to TRBD1. Trimming at V came to 4 bases and at J to 3 bases, leaving 8 bases not matched to a gene. Looked up from germline, CDR1 is SGHRS and CDR2 is YFSETQ. The CDR3 spans 15 residues. CDR3 loop: CASSPRPTGTDTQYF. For the CDR3, the DNA is TGCGCCAGCAGCCCCAGACCGACAGGGACAGATACGCAGTATTTT. Full variable domain (rest looked up from reference TRBV5-1 and TRBJ2-3): KAGVTQTPRYLIKTRGQQVTLSCSPISGHRSVSWYQQTPGQGLQFLFEYFSETQRNKGNFPGRFSGRQFSNSRSEMNVSTLELGDSALYLCASSPRPTGTDTQYFGPGTRLTVL.

In this sample, this clonotype turned up many times. The chain links TRBV12-3 or TRBV12-4 to TRBJ1-2; D is undetermined. The CDR3 runs to 13 residues. Trimming took off 5 bases at V and 4 bases at J, with 11 bases between the two ends. CDR3 loop: CASSPPDPYGYTF. The CDR3 DNA reads as TGTGCCAGCAGTCCGCCCGACCCCTATGGCTACACCTTC.

The table lists this clonotype with many counts. The CDR3 protein is CASSLWLAGGGELFF. DNA for the CDR3: TGTGCCAGCAGCTTATGGCTAGCGGGAGGCGGGGAGCTGTTTTTT. The V and J genes are TRBV7-2 and TRBJ2-2; TRBD2 matches 11 bases. Trimming at V came to 2 bases and at J to 7 bases, leaving 3 bases not matched to a gene. CDR3 size: 15 residues. Germline V gives CDR1 SGHTA, CDR2 FQGNSA. Full variable domain (outside the CDR3, taken from reference TRBV7-2 and TRBJ2-2): GAGVSQSPSNKVTEKGKDVELRCDPISGHTALYWYRQSLGQGLEFLIYFQGNSAPDKSGLPSDRFSAERTGGSVSTLTIQRTQQEDSAVYLCASSLWLAGGGELFFGEGSRLTVL.

This clonotype was observed a few times. The rearrangement links TRBV2 to TRBJ2-1; 7 nucleotides agree with TRBD2. Germline V gene data show CDR1 as SNHLY and CDR2 as FYNNEI. The CDR3 runs 13 residues. V shed 8 bases, J shed 6 bases, and the junction held 7 bases outside the gene matches. The CDR3 bases are TGTGCCAGCCTCGCTAGCGGCCTCAATGAGCAGTTCTTC. Translating gives CASLASGLNEQFF.

The chain has TRBV5-6 and TRBJ2-7; D unclear. V was cut by 0 bases and J by 2 bases, with 6 bases left in between. The CDR3 sequence is 13 residues long. Per germline, CDR1 SGHDT and CDR2 YYEEEE. CDR3 coding DNA: TGTGCCAGCAGCTTGGCATTCACCTACGAGCAGTACTTC. This codes for CASSLAFTYEQYF.

The genes are TRBV6-4 and TRBJ2-1, with 10 nucleotides matching TRBD1. J lost 7 bases, V lost 5 bases, and 8 bases had no gene match. CDR1 and CDR2 (germline): MRHNA, SNTAGT. This CDR3 comprises 15 residues. The CDR3 DNA sequence: TGTGCCAGCAGTCTCGGGACAGGGGAGATGAATGAGCAGTTCTTC. Residues: CASSLGTGEMNEQFF.

This clonotype has ten or more counts. The chain couples TRBV6-6 to TRBJ1-6; 7 bases line up with TRBD1. V lost 2 bases, J lost 8 bases, and 6 bases stayed unmatched. The CDR3 is 15 amino acids. Germline-derived CDR1 and CDR2 are MNHNY and SVGAGI (reference sequence). Here the CDR3 reads CASSYGATGHSPLHF. In DNA, the CDR3 is TGTGCCAGCAGTTACGGAGCGACAGGGCATTCACCCCTCCACTTT.

There are many counts of this clonotype. This rearrangement joins TRBV3-1 to TRBJ1-1; no clear D gene. The germline V and J ends were trimmed by 1 base and 1 base, with 7 bases remaining between them. In germline, CDR1 is LGHDT, CDR2 YNNKEL (reference sequence). CDR3 length equals 14 residues. The CDR3 sequence: CASSQGAGNTEAFF. The CDR3 region has the DNA TGTGCCAGCAGCCAAGGGGCCGGGAACACTGAAGCTTTCTTT.

Ten or more counts support this clonotype. The chain has TRBV7-2 and TRBJ2-4, with D unresolved. This CDR3 has 16 residues. Germline lookup yields CDR1 SGHTA and CDR2 FQGNSA. Trimming took 0 bases from V and 3 from J, leaving 12 bases between them. CDR3 region: CASSLAAQQVKNIQYF. CDR3 nucleotides: TGTGCCAGCAGCTTAGCTGCGCAGCAGGTCAAAAACATTCAGTACTTC.

There are many counts of this clonotype. This sequence joins TRBV20-1 and TRBJ2-1; D may correspond to TRBD1 or TRBD2 (5 bases each). CDR1 is DFQATT and CDR2 is SNEGSKA in the germline V gene (reference sequence). V gave up 2 bases and J gave up 4 bases, with 15 bases separating them. This CDR3 is built from 15 residues. The CDR3 reads CSARSTEGFYNEQFF. The CDR3 DNA reads as TGCAGTGCTAGATCCACCGAGGGGTTTTACAATGAGCAGTTCTTC.

The J gene is TRBJ1-1, the V gene TRBV19, with unresolved D. Germline V gene sequence: CDR1 LNHDA, CDR2 SQIVND (reference sequence). The germline V and J ends were trimmed by 4 bases and 7 bases, with 10 bases remaining between them. This CDR3 is 12 amino acids long. The CDR3 protein is CASSKRTDEAFF. The CDR3 DNA reads TGTGCCAGTAGTAAACGCACCGATGAAGCTTTCTTT.

The gene calls are TRBV9 and TRBJ2-3; 9 bases are a match to TRBD1. The CDR3 is made up of 13 amino acids. Germline values: CDR1 SGDLS, CDR2 YYNGEE. V trimming: 3 bases; J trimming: 14 bases; junction bases outside the gene matches: 10. CDR3 residues: CASSGPRDRDTYF. The CDR3 DNA follows: TGTGCCAGCAGCGGACCCCGGGACAGGGACACGTATTTT.

This clonotype has ten or more counts. J is TRBJ2-7 and V is TRBV28; TRBD2 matches 7 bases. CDR1 MDHEN and CDR2 SYDVKM come from the germline V gene. J lost 3 bases, V lost 5 bases, and 7 bases had no gene match. This CDR3 spans 14 amino acids. The CDR3 is CASSPHGGSYEQYF. CDR3 bases: TGTGCCAGCAGTCCCCACGGGGGGAGCTACGAGCAGTACTTC.

This clonotype was observed a handful of times. The rearrangement joins TRBV5-4 to TRBJ2-3; weak D call: TRBD1 (7 bases). V was shortened by 0 bases and J by 4 bases, with 15 bases between the two germline ends. The germline CDR1 and CDR2 sequences are SGHNT and YYREEE (reference sequence). The CDR3 has 16 amino acids. Here the CDR3 DNA reads TGTGCCAGCAGCTTGGAACCAGGGGGGAGCTCAGATACGCAGTATTTT. Its protein is CASSLEPGGSSDTQYF.

The V call is TRBV7-9, the J call TRBJ2-5; TRBD2 is a possible D gene (6 bases). Looked up from germline, CDR1 is SEHNR and CDR2 is FQNEAQ (reference sequence). The V gene lost 5 bases and the J gene lost 2 bases, with 15 bases spanning the gap. The CDR3 is 15 amino acids. The CDR3 is CASSRGAGPQETQYF. The CDR3 region has the DNA TGTGCCAGCAGCCGCGGGGCGGGCCCTCAAGAGACCCAGTACTTC.

This clonotype came up a few times. V is TRBV15 and J is TRBJ2-1; D call uncertain. V was cut by 1 base and J by 7 bases, with 14 bases left in between. Germline CDR1 LNHNV, CDR2 YYDKDF (reference sequence). There are 15 residues in the CDR3. The CDR3 nucleotides are TGTGCCACCAGCAGAGCTGGCCGCCTTTGGAATGAGCAGTTCTTC. Amino acids: CATSRAGRLWNEQFF.

There are many counts of this clonotype. This chain joins TRBV20-1 and TRBJ2-7; 12 bases map to TRBD2. The CDR3 is 14 residues long. The trim removed 5 bases at V and 5 bases at J, leaving 7 bases unmatched. Per the germline V gene, CDR1 is DFQATT and CDR2 is SNEGSKA (reference sequence). CDR3 coding DNA: TGCAGTGCTCCTCGGACTAGCGGGATCGACGAGCAGTACTTC. Amino acids: CSAPRTSGIDEQYF.

This clonotype was observed many times. The V and J genes are TRBV7-9 and TRBJ1-5, with TRBD1 matching over 8 bases. The V gene end was trimmed by 6 bases and the J gene end by 5 bases; junction bases not matched to a gene: 9. From germline, CDR1 is SEHNR and CDR2 FQNEAQ (reference sequence). The length of the CDR3 is 15 residues. The DNA for the CDR3 is TGTGCCAGCAGTCTGGACAGGGAAGGTGATCAGCCCCAGCATTTT. This encodes CASSLDREGDQPQHF.

The chain couples TRBV4-2 to TRBJ2-7; tentative D call: TRBD2 (5 bases). The germline V gene has CDR1 LGHNA and CDR2 YNFKEQ. Trimming cost V 4 bases and J 2 bases, with 18 bases left between them. This CDR3 has 16 residues. Written as DNA, the CDR3 is TGTGCCAGCAGCCCCCGGGTAGGAGAGGGTACCTACGAGCAGTACTTC. Its protein product is CASSPRVGEGTYEQYF.

This clonotype appeared a few times. The V call is TRBV7-9, the J call TRBJ2-1; D call uncertain. Trimming cost V 4 bases and J 1 base, with 17 bases left between them. This CDR3 has 17 amino acids. Per the germline V gene, CDR1 is SEHNR and CDR2 is FQNEAQ (reference sequence). The CDR3 DNA follows: TGTGCCAGCAGCTCCCCCCAAGGCACGTGGTCCTACAATGAGCAGTTCTTC. It translates to CASSSPQGTWSYNEQFF. Based on the CDR3 plus reference TRBV7-9 and TRBJ2-1, the full variable domain is DTGVSQNPRHKITKRGQNVTFRCDPISEHNRLYWYRQTLGQGPEFLTYFQNEAQLEKSRLLSDRFSAERPKGSFSTLEIQRTEQGDSAMYLCASSSPQGTWSYNEQFFGPGTRLTVL.

This clonotype was picked up many times. The rearrangement uses TRBV11-2 and TRBJ2-2; D is uncertain. Germline V gene lookup returns CDR1 SGHAT and CDR2 FQNNGV. Between the trimmed V and J ends, which lost 0 bases and 1 base, there was a span of 9 bases. The CDR3 consists of 16 residues. CDR3 residues: CASSLDRSENTGELFF. The CDR3 region has the DNA TGTGCCAGCAGCTTAGATAGGAGCGAGAACACCGGGGAGCTGTTTTTT. Supplemented by reference TRBV11-2 and TRBJ2-2, the full variable domain reads EAGVAQSPRYKIIEKRQSVAFWCNPISGHATLYWYQQILGQGPKLLIQFQNNGVVDDSQLPKDRFSAERLKGVDSTLKIQPAKLEDSAVYLCASSLDRSENTGELFFGEGSRLTVL.

As regards this clonotype: The junction departs from the called germline gene at one end, perhaps through a read error. The chain combines TRBV11-3 with TRBJ2-7, with 9 nucleotides matching TRBD2. The CDR3 runs 16 residues. The germline CDR1 and CDR2 sequences are SGHNT and YENEEA. This CDR3 is CASSQAGGGRFYEQYF. Here the CDR3 DNA reads TGCGCCAGCAGCCAAGCGGGGGGAGGGAGATTCTACGAGCAGTACTTC.